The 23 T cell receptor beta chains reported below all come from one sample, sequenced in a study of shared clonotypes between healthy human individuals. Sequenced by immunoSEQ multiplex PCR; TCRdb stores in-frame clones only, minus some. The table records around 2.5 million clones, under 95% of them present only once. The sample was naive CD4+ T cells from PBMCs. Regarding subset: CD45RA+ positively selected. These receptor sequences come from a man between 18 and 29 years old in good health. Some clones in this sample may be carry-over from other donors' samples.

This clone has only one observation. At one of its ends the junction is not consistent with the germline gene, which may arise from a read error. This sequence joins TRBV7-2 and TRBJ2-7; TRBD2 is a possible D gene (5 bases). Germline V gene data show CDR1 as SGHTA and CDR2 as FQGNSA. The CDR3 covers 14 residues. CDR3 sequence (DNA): TGTGCCAGCACCTTAGTGGGGAGTTTCGGCGAGCAGTACTTC. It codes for CASTLVGSFGEQYF.

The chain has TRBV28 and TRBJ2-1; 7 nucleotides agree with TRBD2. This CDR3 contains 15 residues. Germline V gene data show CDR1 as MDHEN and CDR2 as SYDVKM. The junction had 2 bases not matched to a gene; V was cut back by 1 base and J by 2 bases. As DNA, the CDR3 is TGTGCCAGCAGTTTATTCGGACTAGCCTACAATGAGCAGTTCTTC. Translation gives CASSLFGLAYNEQFF.

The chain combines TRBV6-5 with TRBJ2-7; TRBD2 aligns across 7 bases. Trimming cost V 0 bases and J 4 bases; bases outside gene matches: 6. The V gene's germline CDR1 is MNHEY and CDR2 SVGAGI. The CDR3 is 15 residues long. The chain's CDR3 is CASSYSAGVLYEQYF. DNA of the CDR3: TGTGCCAGCAGTTACTCGGCGGGAGTTTTGTACGAGCAGTACTTC.

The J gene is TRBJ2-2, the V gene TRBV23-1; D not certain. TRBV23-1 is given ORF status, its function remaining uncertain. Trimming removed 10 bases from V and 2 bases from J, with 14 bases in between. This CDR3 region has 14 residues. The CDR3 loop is CATLPPANTGELFF. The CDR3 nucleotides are TGCGCCACTCTCCCGCCCGCCAACACCGGGGAGCTGTTTTTT.

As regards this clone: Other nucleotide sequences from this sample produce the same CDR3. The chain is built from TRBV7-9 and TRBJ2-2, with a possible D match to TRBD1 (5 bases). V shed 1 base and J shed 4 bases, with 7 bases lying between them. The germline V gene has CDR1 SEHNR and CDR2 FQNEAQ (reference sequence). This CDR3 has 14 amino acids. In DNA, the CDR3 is TGTGCCAGCAGCTTAGGGGGCGGCACCGGGGAGCTGTTTTTT. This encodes CASSLGGGTGELFF.

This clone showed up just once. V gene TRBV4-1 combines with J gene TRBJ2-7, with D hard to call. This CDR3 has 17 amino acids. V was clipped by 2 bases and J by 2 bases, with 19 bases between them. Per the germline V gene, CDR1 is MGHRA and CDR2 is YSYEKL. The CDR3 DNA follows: TGCGCCAGCAGCCAAAGGCGAGAGGTGAACAGCGCCTACGAGCAGTACTTC. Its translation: CASSQRREVNSAYEQYF.

The CDR3: CASSPNQETQYF. CDR3 bases: TGTGCCAGCAGCCCGAACCAAGAGACCCAGTACTTC. The gene calls are TRBV5-4 and TRBJ2-5; D uncertain. The length of the CDR3 is 12 residues. Per germline, CDR1 SGHNT and CDR2 YYREEE (reference sequence). The V and J ends lost 4 bases and 0 bases respectively, with 4 bases between them.

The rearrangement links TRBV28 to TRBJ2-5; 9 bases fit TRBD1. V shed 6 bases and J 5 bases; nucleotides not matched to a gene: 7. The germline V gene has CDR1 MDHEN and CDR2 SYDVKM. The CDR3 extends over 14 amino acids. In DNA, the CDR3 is TGTGCCAGCAGACTACAGGGGGCGGCGGAGACCCAGTACTTC. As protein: CASRLQGAAETQYF.

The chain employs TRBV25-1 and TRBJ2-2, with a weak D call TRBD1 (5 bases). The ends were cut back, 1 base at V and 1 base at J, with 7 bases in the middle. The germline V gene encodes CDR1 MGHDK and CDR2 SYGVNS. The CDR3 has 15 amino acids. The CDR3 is CASSEWGGNTGELFF. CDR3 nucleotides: TGTGCCAGCAGTGAATGGGGCGGGAACACCGGGGAGCTGTTTTTT.

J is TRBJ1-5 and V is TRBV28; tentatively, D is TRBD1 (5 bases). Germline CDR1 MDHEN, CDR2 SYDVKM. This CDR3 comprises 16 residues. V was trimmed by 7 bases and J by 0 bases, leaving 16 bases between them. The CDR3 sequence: CASKGHAGISNQPQHF. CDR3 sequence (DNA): TGTGCCAGCAAAGGACATGCAGGAATTAGCAATCAGCCCCAGCATTTT.

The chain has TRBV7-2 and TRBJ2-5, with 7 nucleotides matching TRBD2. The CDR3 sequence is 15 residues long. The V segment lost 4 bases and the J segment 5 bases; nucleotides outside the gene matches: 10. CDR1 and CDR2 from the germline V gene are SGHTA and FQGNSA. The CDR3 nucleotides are TGTGCCAGCAGCTGGGACTATTCTAGGTCTGAGACCCAGTACTTC. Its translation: CASSWDYSRSETQYF.

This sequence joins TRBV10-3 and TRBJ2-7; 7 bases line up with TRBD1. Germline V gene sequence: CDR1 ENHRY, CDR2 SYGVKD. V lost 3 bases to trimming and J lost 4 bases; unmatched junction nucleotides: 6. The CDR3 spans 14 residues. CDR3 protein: CAISDSGQQYEQYF. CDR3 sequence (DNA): TGTGCCATCAGTGATTCGGGACAGCAATACGAGCAGTACTTC.

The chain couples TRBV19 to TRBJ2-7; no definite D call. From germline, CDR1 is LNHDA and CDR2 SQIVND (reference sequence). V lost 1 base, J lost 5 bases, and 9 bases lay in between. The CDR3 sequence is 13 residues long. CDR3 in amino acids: CASSIGVYDEQYF. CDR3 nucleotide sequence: TGTGCCAGTAGTATAGGGGTGTACGACGAGCAGTACTTC.

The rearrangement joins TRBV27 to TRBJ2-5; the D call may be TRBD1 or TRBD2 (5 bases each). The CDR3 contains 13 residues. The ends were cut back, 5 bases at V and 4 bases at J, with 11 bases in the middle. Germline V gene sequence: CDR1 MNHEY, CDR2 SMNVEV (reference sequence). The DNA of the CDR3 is TGTGCCAGCAGTAACCGGGACCCAGAGACCCAGTACTTC. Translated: CASSNRDPETQYF.

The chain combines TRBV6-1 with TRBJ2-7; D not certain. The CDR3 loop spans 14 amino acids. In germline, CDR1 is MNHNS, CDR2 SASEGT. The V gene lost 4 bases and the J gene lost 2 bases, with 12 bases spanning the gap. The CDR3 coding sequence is TGTGCCAGCAGTGGAAACTTAGGGCCCTACGAGCAGTACTTC. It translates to CASSGNLGPYEQYF.

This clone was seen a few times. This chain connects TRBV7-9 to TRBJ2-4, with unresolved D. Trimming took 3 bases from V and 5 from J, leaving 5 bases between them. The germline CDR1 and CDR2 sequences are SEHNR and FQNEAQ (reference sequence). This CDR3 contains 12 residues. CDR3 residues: CASSFQENIQYF. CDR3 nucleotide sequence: TGTGCCAGCAGCTTCCAGGAAAACATTCAGTACTTC. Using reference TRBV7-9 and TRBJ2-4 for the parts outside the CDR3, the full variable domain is DTGVSQNPRHKITKRGQNVTFRCDPISEHNRLYWYRQTLGQGPEFLTYFQNEAQLEKSRLLSDRFSAERPKGSFSTLEIQRTEQGDSAMYLCASSFQENIQYFGAGTRLSVL.

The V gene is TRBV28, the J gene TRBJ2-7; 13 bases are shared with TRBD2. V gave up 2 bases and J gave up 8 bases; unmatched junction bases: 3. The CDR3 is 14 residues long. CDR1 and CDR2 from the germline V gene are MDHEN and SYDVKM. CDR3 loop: CASSLLLAGGQQYF. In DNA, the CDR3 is TGTGCCAGCAGTTTACTACTAGCGGGAGGGCAGCAGTACTTC.

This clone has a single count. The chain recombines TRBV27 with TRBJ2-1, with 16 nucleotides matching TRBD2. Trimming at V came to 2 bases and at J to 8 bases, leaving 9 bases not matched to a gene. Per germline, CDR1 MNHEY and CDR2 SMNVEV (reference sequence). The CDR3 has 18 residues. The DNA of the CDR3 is TGTGCCAGCAGTTTAGCTGGGACTAGCGGGAGGGTTAGGGATGAGCAGTTCTTC. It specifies CASSLAGTSGRVRDEQFF.

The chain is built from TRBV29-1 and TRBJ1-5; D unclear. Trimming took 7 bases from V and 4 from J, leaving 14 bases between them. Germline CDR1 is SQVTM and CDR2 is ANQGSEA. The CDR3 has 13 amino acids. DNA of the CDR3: TGCAGCGCCCAGTCGAGGGAGAATCAGCCCCAGCATTTT. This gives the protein CSAQSRENQPQHF.

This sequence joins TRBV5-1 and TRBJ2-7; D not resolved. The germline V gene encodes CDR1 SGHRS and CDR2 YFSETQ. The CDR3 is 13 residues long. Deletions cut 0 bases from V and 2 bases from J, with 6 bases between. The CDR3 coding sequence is TGCGCCAGCAGCTTGGGGTCAGCCTACGAGCAGTACTTC. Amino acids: CASSLGSAYEQYF. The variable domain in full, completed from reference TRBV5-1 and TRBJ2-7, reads KAGVTQTPRYLIKTRGQQVTLSCSPISGHRSVSWYQQTPGQGLQFLFEYFSETQRNKGNFPGRFSGRQFSNSRSEMNVSTLELGDSALYLCASSLGSAYEQYFGPGTRLTVT.

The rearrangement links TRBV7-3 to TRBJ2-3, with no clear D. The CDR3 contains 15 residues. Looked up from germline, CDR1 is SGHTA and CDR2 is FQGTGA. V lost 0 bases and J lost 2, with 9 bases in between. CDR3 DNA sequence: TGTGCCAGCAGCTTAACCGCAGCGCCCACAGATACGCAGTATTTT. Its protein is CASSLTAAPTDTQYF.

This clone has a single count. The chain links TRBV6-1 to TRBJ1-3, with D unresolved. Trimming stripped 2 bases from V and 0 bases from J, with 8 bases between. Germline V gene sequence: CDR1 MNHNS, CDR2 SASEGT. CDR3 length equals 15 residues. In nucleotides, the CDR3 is TGTGCCAGCAGTGAATTTATGGGCTCTGGAAACACCATATATTTT. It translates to CASSEFMGSGNTIYF.

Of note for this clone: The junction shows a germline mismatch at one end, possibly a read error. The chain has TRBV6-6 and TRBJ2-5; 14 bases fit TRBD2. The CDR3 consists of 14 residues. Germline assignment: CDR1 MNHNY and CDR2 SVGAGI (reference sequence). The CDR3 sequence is CASSYYGTSGGPHF. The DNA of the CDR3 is TGTGCCAGCAGTTACTACGGGACTAGCGGGGGCCCACACTTC.